Listed below are T cell receptor beta chains from one sample, sequenced in a study of human T cells and chemical hapten exposure. Each CDR3 protein gets one entry after TCRdb re-called the RACE reads with MiXCR. The table lists about 68,000 distinct CDR3 sequences, 11% of them singletons. This specimen consisted of whole blood, obtained in connection with sensitization to the hapten diphenylcyclopropenone (DPC). The source of these receptors is a woman aged 45-60 years with alopecia areata. Some clones in this sample may be carry-over from other donors' samples. CDR3s include the opening cysteine and the closing phenylalanine or tryptophan. The order of the fields is J gene, D gene, V gene, clone size, CDR3 DNA, CDR3 protein. The D gene is left open where the match is weak. Part of the rows lack a size; the others show once, few, many or a class for expanded clones.

TRBJ1-1,.,TRBV6-2/TRBV6-3,many,TGTGCCAGCAGTTACCTTCCCGGACAGAGAAACACTGAAGCTTTCTTT,CASSYLPGQRNTEAFF
TRBJ2-7,.,TRBV27,.,TGTGCCAGCAGTTTATCGCTGGACCGCCGGGACACGGCCTACGAGCAGTACTTC,CASSLSLDRRDTAYEQYF
TRBJ2-3,TRBD2,TRBV3-1,many,TGTGCCAGCAGCCAAGATCCTAGCGGCCCCCTATGGGGCACAGATACGCAGTATTTT,CASSQDPSGPLWGTDTQYF
TRBJ1-2,TRBD1,TRBV10-2,many,TGCGCCGCAAGCCCGGGACAGGGGGTAGCGGGCTACACCTTC,CAASPGQGVAGYTF
TRBJ1-1,TRBD1,TRBV10-2,many,TGCGCCAGCAGAGCAACCGGGACAGGGAACACTGAAGCTTTCTTT,CASRATGTGNTEAFF
TRBJ1-5,.,TRBV2,many,TGTGCCAGCATCGGATCATCGGGGGAGCCCCAGCATTTT,CASIGSSGEPQHF
TRBJ2-1,TRBD1,TRBV11-3,many,TGTGCCAGCAGCACGGACAGGGCAAAACCCTACAATGAGCAGTTCTTC,CASSTDRAKPYNEQFF
TRBJ2-5,TRBD2,TRBV25-1,.,TGTGCCAGCAGATCTAGCGGGACACAAGAGACCCAGTACTTC,CASRSSGTQETQYF
TRBJ1-5,.,TRBV29-1,medium-sized,TGCAGCGAACCCGAGACAGTATACTACAATCAGCCCCAGCATTTT,CSEPETVYYNQPQHF
TRBJ1-1,.,TRBV30,many,TGTGCCTGGAGTGTAGCTTGGGACACAAGGAACACTGAAGCTTTCTTT,CAWSVAWDTRNTEAFF
TRBJ1-1,.,TRBV11-3,.,TGTGCCAGCAGCTTAGAGTCGACAACTGAAGCTTTCTTT,CASSLESTTEAFF
TRBJ2-1,TRBD2,TRBV19,.,TGTGCCAGTAGCCAAATTCAAGCGGGAGGGACCTACAATGAGCAGTTCTTC,CASSQIQAGGTYNEQFF
TRBJ1-6,TRBD1,TRBV29-1,.,TGCAGCGTTCGCGACAGGGGCAGCTCCTATAATTCACCCCTCCACTTT,CSVRDRGSSYNSPLHF
TRBJ2-7,TRBD1,TRBV27,few,TGTGCCAGCAGGGCTGGGACAGGGCTCACCTACGAGCAGTACTTC,CASRAGTGLTYEQYF
TRBJ2-4,TRBD2,TRBV12-3/TRBV12-4,few,TGTGCCAGCAGTCCCAGAGGGCTAGCGGGATTTTTAGCCAAAAACATTCAGTACTTC,CASSPRGLAGFLAKNIQYF
TRBJ1-4,.,TRBV6-5,.,TGTGCCACCCAGGATGCAACTAATGAAAAACTGTTTTTT,CATQDATNEKLFF
TRBJ1-1,.,TRBV4-3,many,TGCGCCAGCAGCCCCCGACCAGGGGACTCGGGAGCTTTCTTT,CASSPRPGDSGAFF
TRBJ1-1,.,TRBV4-3,few,TGCGCCAGCAGCCAAAGAAGGAACACTGAAGCTTTCTTT,CASSQRRNTEAFF
TRBJ2-7,TRBD2,TRBV5-4,.,TGTGCCAGCAGCCTGGGACTAACCAACTCCTACGAGCAGTACTTC,CASSLGLTNSYEQYF
TRBJ1-1,.,TRBV18,few,TGTGCCAGCTCACCACGGAGGGAGAACACTGAAGCTTTCTTT,CASSPRRENTEAFF
TRBJ2-3,.,TRBV11-1,many,TGTGCCAGCAGCCGCCTCCTCCTAGGAACCTTACCAGATACGCAGTATTTT,CASSRLLLGTLPDTQYF
TRBJ2-5,TRBD2,TRBV6-2/TRBV6-3,few,TGTGCCAGCAGGACGACTAGCGGGGGGGCGGAGACCCAGTACTTC,CASRTTSGGAETQYF
TRBJ2-1,.,TRBV12-3/TRBV12-4,few,TGTGCCAGCAGTACGGGATTACTATCTTACAATGAGCAGTTCTTC,CASSTGLLSYNEQFF
TRBJ1-5,.,TRBV18,many,TGTGCCAGCTCACCAGGGTTCAAGGATCAGCCCCAGCATTTT,CASSPGFKDQPQHF
TRBJ2-6,TRBD1,TRBV19,few,TGTGCCAGTAACCCGACAGGGCGGACTGGGGCCAACGTCCTGACTTTC,CASNPTGRTGANVLTF
TRBJ2-5,.,TRBV7-6,many,TGTGCCAGCAGCTTAACTGTGGCGGAGACCCAGTACTTC,CASSLTVAETQYF
TRBJ1-1,.,TRBV4-3,.,TGCGCCAGCCCCCGGGGTCACACTGAAGCTTTCTTT,CASPRGHTEAFF
TRBJ2-5,.,TRBV6-5,.,TGTGCCAGCAGTTACTCCCTCGGGGAGACCCAGTACTTC,CASSYSLGETQYF
TRBJ1-2,.,TRBV14,many,TGTGCCAGCAGCCAAGATTGGACGAGTGGCTACACCTTC,CASSQDWTSGYTF
TRBJ1-2,.,TRBV20-1,many,TGCAGTGCTAGTTTCAAAGGGGATGGCTACACCTTC,CSASFKGDGYTF
TRBJ1-3,TRBD1,TRBV30,.,TGTGCCTGGAGTGGCTTAACAGGGGCAGCTGGAAACACCATATATTTT,CAWSGLTGAAGNTIYF
TRBJ2-1,TRBD2,TRBV20-1,many,TGCAGCGCGATTCCTAGCGGTCCCTACAATGAGCAGTTCTTC,CSAIPSGPYNEQFF
TRBJ1-6,.,TRBV5-5,.,TGTGCCAGCAGCACCCCGGGACCGAATAATTCACCCCTCCACTTT,CASSTPGPNNSPLHF
TRBJ2-2,.,TRBV4-2,.,TGTGCCAGCAGCCAGAGTGCGGGAACTAACACCGGGGAGCTGTTTTTT,CASSQSAGTNTGELFF
TRBJ2-1,.,TRBV6-2/TRBV6-3,many,TGTGCCAGCAGTTATCAGGGAAAGTACAATGAGCAGTTCTTC,CASSYQGKYNEQFF
TRBJ2-5,.,TRBV5-1,few,TGCGCCAGCAGCTTCCTAAGCGGCCAAGAGACCCAGTACTTC,CASSFLSGQETQYF
TRBJ2-7,TRBD2,TRBV3-1,few,TGTGCCAGCAGCCTAGCGGGAGGGACCTACGAGCAGTACTTC,CASSLAGGTYEQYF
TRBJ2-1,TRBD2,TRBV20-1,many,TGCAGTGCTAGTCCCTCAGCGGGGGGGGATGAGCAGTTCTTC,CSASPSAGGDEQFF
TRBJ1-2,.,TRBV7-3,.,TGTGCCAGCAGCTTAGGGCCGGGGCAGGGCTACACCTTC,CASSLGPGQGYTF
TRBJ1-5,.,TRBV5-6,many,TGTGCCAGCAGCTCATGGAACTGGGGTAGCAATCAGCCCCAGCATTTT,CASSSWNWGSNQPQHF
TRBJ2-3,.,TRBV12-3/TRBV12-4,.,TGTGCCAGCAGATCCCTGGAGGGGCGGGATACGCAGTATTTT,CASRSLEGRDTQYF
TRBJ1-2,TRBD1,TRBV19,many,TGTGCCAGTAACGACAGGGGGCATGGCTACACCTTC,CASNDRGHGYTF
TRBJ1-5,.,TRBV6-6,many,TGTGCCAGCAGTTACCACCCAAGCAATCAGCCCCAGCATTTT,CASSYHPSNQPQHF
TRBJ1-4,.,TRBV9,few,TGTGCCAGCAGCTCCCGGGGGTCTTTTGATGATGAAAAACTGTTTTTT,CASSSRGSFDDEKLFF
TRBJ2-1,TRBD2,TRBV24-1,few,TGTGCCACCAGTGACGAGCTAGCGGACTCCTACAATGAGCAGTTCTTC,CATSDELADSYNEQFF
TRBJ1-2,TRBD1,TRBV3-1,many,TGTGCCAGCAGCCAAGACAGGAGGACAGGGGGAGGCTACACCTTC,CASSQDRRTGGGYTF